A selection of T cell receptor beta chains follows, all from one sample in a study of blood T cell repertoires in COVID-19. The method was immunoSEQ multiplex PCR; TCRdb's version includes in-frame clones alone and lacks a portion of them. The sample yields around 220,000 clones, approximately 80% seen once. The material sequenced was peripheral blood. These receptors were taken from a woman of 80 years or more with acute or convalescent COVID-19. The CDR3 runs from the conserved cysteine through the conserved F or W. A D gene is named only where the DNA matches it firmly. A row's size may be missing; if present it is once, few, many or a size class.

D gene,clone size,V gene,J gene,CDR3 DNA,CDR3 protein
.,.,TRBV12-3/TRBV12-4,TRBJ1-5,TGTGCCAGCAGTTTTGGGGGGGATCAGCCCCAGCATTTT,CASSFGGDQPQHF
.,.,TRBV7-3,TRBJ2-2,TGTGCCAGCAGCCCGCCAGGGAACACCGGGGAGCTGTTTTTT,CASSPPGNTGELFF
.,.,TRBV19,TRBJ2-5,TGTGCCAGTAGTATCCAGGTGACCATGACCCAAGAGACCCAGTACTTC,CASSIQVTMTQETQYF
TRBD1,.,TRBV6-5,TRBJ1-3,TGTGCCAGCAGTTATCAGGGGGTATCTGGAAACACCATATATTTT,CASSYQGVSGNTIYF
.,.,TRBV10-2,TRBJ2-2,TGCGCCAGCAGATCTAGCATTGTGAACACCGGGGAGCTGTTTTTT,CASRSSIVNTGELFF
.,.,TRBV6-6,TRBJ2-1,TGTGCCAGCAGTTACTCTCTAACGGGCAGGGACAATGAGCAGTTCTTC,CASSYSLTGRDNEQFF
TRBD1,.,TRBV6-1,TRBJ2-5,TGTGCCAGCAGTGAAGCCCGACAGGGACCACTACAAGAGACCCAGTACTTC,CASSEARQGPLQETQYF
.,.,TRBV29-1,TRBJ2-7,TGCAGCGGGGGGACTGGATACGAGCAGTACTTC,CSGGTGYEQYF
.,.,TRBV12-3/TRBV12-4,TRBJ2-3,TGTGCCAGCAGTTTTCGTCGCGCAGATACGCAGTATTTT,CASSFRRADTQYF
TRBD1,once,TRBV5-1,TRBJ2-7,TGCGCCAGCAGCCCGGGACAGGGGGCATGGGGCGAGCAGTACTTC,CASSPGQGAWGEQYF
.,.,TRBV5-3,TRBJ1-6,TGTGCCAGAAGCTGGGGCCAGGGTTCGAATTCACCCCTCCACTTT,CARSWGQGSNSPLHF
.,.,TRBV3-1/TRBV3-2,TRBJ1-4,TGTGCCAGCAGCCGGAATGGGGGGGGTGAAAAACTGTTTTTT,CASSRNGGGEKLFF
.,.,TRBV28,TRBJ2-3,TGTGCCAGCATAAACAGGGATTGGACAGATACGCAGTATTTT,CASINRDWTDTQYF
.,.,TRBV14,TRBJ1-2,TGTGCCAGCAGCCACCCAGGCTATGGCTACACCTTC,CASSHPGYGYTF
TRBD2,.,TRBV29-1,TRBJ2-7,TGCAGCGCCGGACTAGCGGGAGGGCCAGACGAGCAGTACTTC,CSAGLAGGPDEQYF
TRBD2,.,TRBV7-3,TRBJ2-7,TGTGCCAGCAGCCCACAAGCGGGAGAGCCCTACGAGCAGTACTTC,CASSPQAGEPYEQYF
TRBD2,.,TRBV4-3,TRBJ2-3,TGCGCCAGCAGCCGCTCCCCCAGCGGGGGGGCAGATACGCAGTATTTT,CASSRSPSGGADTQYF
.,.,TRBV11-2,TRBJ2-7,TGTGCCAGCAGCTTAAACAGGGCCGGGGGGGAGCAGTACTTC,CASSLNRAGGEQYF